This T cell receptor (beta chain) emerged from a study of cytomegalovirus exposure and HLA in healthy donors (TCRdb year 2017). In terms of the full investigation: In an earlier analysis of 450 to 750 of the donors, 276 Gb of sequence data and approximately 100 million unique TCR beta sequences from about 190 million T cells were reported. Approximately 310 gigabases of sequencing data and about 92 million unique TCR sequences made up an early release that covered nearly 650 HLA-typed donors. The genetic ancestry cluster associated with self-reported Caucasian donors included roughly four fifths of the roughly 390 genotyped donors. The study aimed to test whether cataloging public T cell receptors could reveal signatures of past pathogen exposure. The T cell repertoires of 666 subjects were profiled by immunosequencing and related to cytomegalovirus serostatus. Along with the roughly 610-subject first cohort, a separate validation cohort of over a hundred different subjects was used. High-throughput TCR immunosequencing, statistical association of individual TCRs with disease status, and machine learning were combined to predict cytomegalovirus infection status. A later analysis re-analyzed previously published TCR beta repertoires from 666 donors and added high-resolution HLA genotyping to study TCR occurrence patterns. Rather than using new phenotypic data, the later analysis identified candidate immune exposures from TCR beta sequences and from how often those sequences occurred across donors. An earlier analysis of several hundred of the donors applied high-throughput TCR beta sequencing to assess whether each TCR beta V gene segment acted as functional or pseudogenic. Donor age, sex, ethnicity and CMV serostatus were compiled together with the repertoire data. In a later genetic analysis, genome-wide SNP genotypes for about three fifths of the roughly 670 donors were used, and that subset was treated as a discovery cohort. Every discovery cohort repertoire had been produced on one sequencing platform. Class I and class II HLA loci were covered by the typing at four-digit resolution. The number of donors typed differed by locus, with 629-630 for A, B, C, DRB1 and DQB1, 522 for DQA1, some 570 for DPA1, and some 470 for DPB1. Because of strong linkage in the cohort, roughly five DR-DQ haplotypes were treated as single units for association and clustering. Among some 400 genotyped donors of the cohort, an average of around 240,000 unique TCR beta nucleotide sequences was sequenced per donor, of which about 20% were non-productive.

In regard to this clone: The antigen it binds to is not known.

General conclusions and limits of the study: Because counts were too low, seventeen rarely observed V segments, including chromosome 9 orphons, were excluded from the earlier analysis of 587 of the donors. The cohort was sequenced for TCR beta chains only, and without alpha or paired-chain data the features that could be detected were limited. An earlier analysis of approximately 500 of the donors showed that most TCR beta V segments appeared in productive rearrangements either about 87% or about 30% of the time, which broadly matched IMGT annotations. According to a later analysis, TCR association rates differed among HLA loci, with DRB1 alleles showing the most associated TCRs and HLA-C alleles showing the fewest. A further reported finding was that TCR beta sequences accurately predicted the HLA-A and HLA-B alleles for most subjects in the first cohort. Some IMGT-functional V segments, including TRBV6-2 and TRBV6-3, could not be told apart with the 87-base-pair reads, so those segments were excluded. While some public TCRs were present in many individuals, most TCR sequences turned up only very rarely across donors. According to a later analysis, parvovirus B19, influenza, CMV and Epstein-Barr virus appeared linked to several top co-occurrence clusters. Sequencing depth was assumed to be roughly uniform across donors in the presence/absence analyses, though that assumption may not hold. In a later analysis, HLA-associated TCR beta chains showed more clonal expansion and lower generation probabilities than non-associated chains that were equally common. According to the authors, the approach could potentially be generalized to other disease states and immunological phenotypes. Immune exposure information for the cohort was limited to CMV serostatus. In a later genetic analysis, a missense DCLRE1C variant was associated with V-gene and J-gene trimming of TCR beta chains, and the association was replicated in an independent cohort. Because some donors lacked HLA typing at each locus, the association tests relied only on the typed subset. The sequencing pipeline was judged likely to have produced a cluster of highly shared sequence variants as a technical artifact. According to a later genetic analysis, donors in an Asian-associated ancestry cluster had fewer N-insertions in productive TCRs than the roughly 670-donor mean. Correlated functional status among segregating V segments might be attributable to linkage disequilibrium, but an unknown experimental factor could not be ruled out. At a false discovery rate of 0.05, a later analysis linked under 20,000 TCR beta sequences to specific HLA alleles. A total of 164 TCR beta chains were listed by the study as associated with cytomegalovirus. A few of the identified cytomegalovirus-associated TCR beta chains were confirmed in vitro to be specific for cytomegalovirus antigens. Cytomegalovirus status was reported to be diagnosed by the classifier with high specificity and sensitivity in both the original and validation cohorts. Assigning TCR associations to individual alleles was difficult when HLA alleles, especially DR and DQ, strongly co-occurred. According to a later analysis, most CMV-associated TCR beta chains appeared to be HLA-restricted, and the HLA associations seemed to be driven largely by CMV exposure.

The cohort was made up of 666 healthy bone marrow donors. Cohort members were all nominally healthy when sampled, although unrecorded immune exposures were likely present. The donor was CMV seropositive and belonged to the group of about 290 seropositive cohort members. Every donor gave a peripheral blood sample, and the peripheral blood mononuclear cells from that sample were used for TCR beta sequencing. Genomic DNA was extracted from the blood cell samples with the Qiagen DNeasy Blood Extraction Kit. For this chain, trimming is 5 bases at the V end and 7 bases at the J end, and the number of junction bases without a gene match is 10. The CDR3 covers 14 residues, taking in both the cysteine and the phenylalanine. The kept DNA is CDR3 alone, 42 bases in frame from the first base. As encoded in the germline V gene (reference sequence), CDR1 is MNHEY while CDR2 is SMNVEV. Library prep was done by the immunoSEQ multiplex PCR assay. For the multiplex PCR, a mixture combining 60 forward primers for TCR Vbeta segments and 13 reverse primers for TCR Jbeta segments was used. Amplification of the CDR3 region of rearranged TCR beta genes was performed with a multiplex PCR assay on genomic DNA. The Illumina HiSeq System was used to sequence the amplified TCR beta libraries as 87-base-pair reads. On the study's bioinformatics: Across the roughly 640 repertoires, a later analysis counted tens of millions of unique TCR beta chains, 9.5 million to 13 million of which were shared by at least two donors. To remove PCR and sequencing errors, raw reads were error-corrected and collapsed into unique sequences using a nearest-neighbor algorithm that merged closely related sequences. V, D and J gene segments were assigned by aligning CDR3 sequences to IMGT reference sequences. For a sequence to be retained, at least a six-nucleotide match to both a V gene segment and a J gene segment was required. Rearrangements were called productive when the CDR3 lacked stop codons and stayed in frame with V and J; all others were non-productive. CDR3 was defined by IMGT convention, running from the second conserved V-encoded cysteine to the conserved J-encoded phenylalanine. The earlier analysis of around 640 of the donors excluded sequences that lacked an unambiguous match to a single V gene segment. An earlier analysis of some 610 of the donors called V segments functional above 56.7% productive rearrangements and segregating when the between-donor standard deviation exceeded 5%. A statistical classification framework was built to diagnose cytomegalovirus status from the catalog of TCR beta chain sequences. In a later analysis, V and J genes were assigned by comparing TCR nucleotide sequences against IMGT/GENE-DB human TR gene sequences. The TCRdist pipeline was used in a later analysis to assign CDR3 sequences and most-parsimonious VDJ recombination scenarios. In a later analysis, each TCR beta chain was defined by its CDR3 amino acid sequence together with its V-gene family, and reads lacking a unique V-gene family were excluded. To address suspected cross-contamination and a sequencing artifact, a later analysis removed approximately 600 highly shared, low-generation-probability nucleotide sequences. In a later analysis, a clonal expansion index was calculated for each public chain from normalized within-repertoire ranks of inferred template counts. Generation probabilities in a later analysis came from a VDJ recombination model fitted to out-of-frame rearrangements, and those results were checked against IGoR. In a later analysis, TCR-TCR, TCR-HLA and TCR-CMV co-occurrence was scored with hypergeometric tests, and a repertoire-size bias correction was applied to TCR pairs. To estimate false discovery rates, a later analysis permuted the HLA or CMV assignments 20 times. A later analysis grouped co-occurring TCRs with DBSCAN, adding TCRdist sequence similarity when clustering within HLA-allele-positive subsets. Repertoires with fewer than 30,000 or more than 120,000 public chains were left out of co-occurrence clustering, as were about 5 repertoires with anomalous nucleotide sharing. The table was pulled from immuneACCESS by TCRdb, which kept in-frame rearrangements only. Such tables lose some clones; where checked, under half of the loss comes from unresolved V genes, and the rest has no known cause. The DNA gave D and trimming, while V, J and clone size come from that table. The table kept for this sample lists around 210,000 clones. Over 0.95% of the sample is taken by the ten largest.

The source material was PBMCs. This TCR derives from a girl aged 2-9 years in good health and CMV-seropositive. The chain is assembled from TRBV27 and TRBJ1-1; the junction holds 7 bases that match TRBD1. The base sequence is TGTGCCAGCAGTCCGCGACCAGGGGGTTTTGAAGCTTTCTTT. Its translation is CASSPRPGGFEAFF.